Shown below are 23 T cell receptor beta chains from a single sample sequenced in a study of CD8+ T cells in alopecia areata. The treatment here: oral pan-JAK inhibitor, 5-10 mg twice daily. After isolation, RNA underwent reverse transcription to generate cDNA as the sequencing template. The protocol was immunoSEQ multiplex PCR, while the TCRdb copy is restricted to in-frame clones and leaves out a portion. The sample has around 200,000 clones, 60% to 70% seen once. The material sequenced was CD4+ T cells sorted from blood, taken at week 4, from a patient treated with tofacitinib. All receptors derive from a human donor with alopecia areata.

V and J are TRBV20-1 and TRBJ2-3; maybe TRBD2 (6 bases). CDR1 is DFQATT, CDR2 SNEGSKA, per germline (reference sequence). The CDR3 consists of 11 residues. V dropped 5 bases and J dropped 6 bases, with 9 bases sitting between them. The CDR3 spells CSAQRGDTQYF. CDR3 nucleotide sequence: TGCAGTGCTCAACGGGGGGATACGCAGTATTTT.

This clone was observed a handful of times. The rearrangement joins TRBV6-5 to TRBJ2-5; a weak D match, TRBD2 (7 bases). The J call is in doubt because the DNA end fits TRBJ2-7 better. This CDR3 has 14 amino acids. The germline V gene encodes CDR1 MNHEY and CDR2 SVGAGI. CDR3 DNA: TGTGCCAGCAGTCCTCGAAGGGGGGGGGACGAGCAGTACTTC. It specifies CASSPRRGGDEQYF.

The chain carries TRBV30 and TRBJ2-7; D gene uncertain. Germline V gene sequence: CDR1 GTSNPN, CDR2 SVGIG (reference sequence). The CDR3 is 15 amino acids. The germline V and J ends were trimmed by 1 base and 6 bases, with 19 bases remaining between them. This CDR3 is CAWSDPPYGSSEQYF. CDR3 sequence (DNA): TGTGCCTGGAGTGACCCCCCCTACGGGTCAAGCGAGCAGTACTTC. Variable domain in full (rest from reference TRBV30 and TRBJ2-7): SQTIHQWPATLVQPVGSPLSLECTVEGTSNPNLYWYRQAAGRGLQLLFYSVGIGQISSEVPQNLSASRPQDRQFILSSKKLLLSDSGFYLCAWSDPPYGSSEQYFGPGTRLTVT.

The chain joins TRBV2 to TRBJ2-2; D is perhaps TRBD1 (5 bases). V lost 7 bases and J lost 0, with 12 bases in between. There are 15 residues in the CDR3. Germline loops: CDR1 SNHLY, CDR2 FYNNEI. The CDR3 nucleotides are TGTGCCAGCAAGTTTGGGGCAACGAACACCGGGGAGCTGTTTTTT. Translating it yields CASKFGATNTGELFF.

The chain joins TRBV6-5 to TRBJ2-7; D assignment may be TRBD1 or TRBD2 (5 bases each). V dropped 6 bases and J dropped 3 bases, with 15 bases sitting between them. Germline CDR1 reads MNHEY; CDR2 reads SVGAGI. The CDR3 sequence is 14 residues long. This chain's CDR3 is CASSPPGPNYEQYF. The CDR3 DNA reads as TGTGCCAGCAGCCCACCGGGACCCAACTACGAGCAGTACTTC.

This clone showed up just a few times. The V and J genes are TRBV7-2 and TRBJ1-1, with a weak D call TRBD1 (6 bases). V was pared by 5 bases and J by 0 bases, with 10 bases between. Germline V gene lookup returns CDR1 SGHTA and CDR2 FQGNSA. The CDR3 runs 14 residues. The CDR3 loop is CASSGQGLNTEAFF. In nucleotides, the CDR3 is TGTGCCAGCAGCGGGCAGGGGCTGAACACTGAAGCTTTCTTT.

The chain is built from TRBV7-3 and TRBJ2-3; TRBD2 matches at 8 bases. The J segment lost 2 bases and the V segment lost 2 bases, leaving 6 bases of the junction unmatched. Germline CDR1 reads SGHTA; CDR2 reads FQGTGA. This CDR3 is 16 amino acids long. The CDR3 here is CASSLGVAGYTDTQYF. In DNA form, the CDR3 reads TGTGCCAGCAGCTTAGGGGTAGCGGGGTACACAGATACGCAGTATTTT.

The V gene is TRBV29-1, the J gene TRBJ1-2; a possible D gene is TRBD1 (5 bases). This CDR3 has 12 residues. In germline, CDR1 is SQVTM, CDR2 ANQGSEA. The V and J ends lost 4 bases and 6 bases respectively, with 12 bases between them. The CDR3 DNA reads TGCAGCGTTGTACGGGACGCCGATGGCTACACCTTC. Translating it yields CSVVRDADGYTF.

The chain employs TRBV6-5 and TRBJ2-7; D gene uncertain. CDR1 MNHEY and CDR2 SVGAGI come from the germline V gene. The CDR3 is 10 amino acids. Trimming stripped 8 bases from V and 2 bases from J, with 4 bases between. The CDR3 DNA follows: TGTGCCAGCGGCACCTACGAGCAGTACTTC. It encodes CASGTYEQYF.

The chain recombines TRBV2 with TRBJ2-5; 7 nucleotides align to TRBD2. Germline trimming cut 4 bases from V and 3 bases from J; bases unmatched to any gene: 11. Germline-derived CDR1 and CDR2 are SNHLY and FYNNEI. The CDR3 loop spans 16 amino acids. In nucleotides, the CDR3 is TGTGCCAGCAGTGTCGGGGCGGGAGTAGGGAAAGAGACCCAGTACTTC. Its protein is CASSVGAGVGKETQYF.

Only one count was recorded for this clone. The CDR3 coding sequence is TGTGCCTGGAGGCGGGGGGAGACCCAGTACTTC. It codes for CAWRRGETQYF. The rearrangement uses TRBV30 and TRBJ2-5, with 7 positions matching TRBD2. V dropped 3 bases and J dropped 5; count of bases not matched to a gene: 0. In germline, CDR1 is GTSNPN, CDR2 SVGIG (reference sequence). The CDR3 runs to 11 residues. Full variable domain (remainder filled in from reference TRBV30 and TRBJ2-5): SQTIHQWPATLVQPVGSPLSLECTVEGTSNPNLYWYRQAAGRGLQLLFYSVGIGQISSEVPQNLSASRPQDRQFILSSKKLLLSDSGFYLCAWRRGETQYFGPGTRLLVL.

This clone appeared a few times. The J gene is TRBJ2-5, the V gene TRBV29-1; no clear D gene. The CDR3 has 12 residues. Per the germline V gene, CDR1 is SQVTM and CDR2 is ANQGSEA. The V gene lost 3 bases and the J gene lost 3 bases, with 8 bases spanning the gap. The CDR3 here is CSVDTGKETQYF. CDR3 bases: TGCAGCGTTGATACCGGAAAAGAGACCCAGTACTTC.

In this sample, this clone turned up a few times. DNA for the CDR3: TGTGCCAGTAGTCTTGAGGACGGCCGGCCCCAGCATTTT. Its translation: CASSLEDGRPQHF. The chain couples TRBV19 to TRBJ1-5; D unresolved. V lost 5 bases, J lost 9 bases, and 14 bases lay in between. The germline gives CDR1 LNHDA, CDR2 SQIVND (reference sequence). This CDR3 is 13 amino acids long.

The table lists this clone with a few counts. The genes are TRBV6-5 and TRBJ1-5; no firm D call. Germline assignment: CDR1 MNHEY and CDR2 SVGAGI. This CDR3 comprises 14 residues. Trimming shortened V by 5 bases and J by 3 bases, and 11 bases separated the two germline ends. This CDR3 reads CASSPRAPNQPQHF. CDR3 in DNA: TGTGCCAGCAGTCCCCGGGCGCCCAATCAGCCCCAGCATTTT.

The CDR3 loop reads CAWSPPRADSNQPQHF. CDR3 nucleotides: TGTGCCTGGAGTCCCCCCCGGGCGGATAGCAATCAGCCCCAGCATTTT. This sequence joins TRBV30 and TRBJ1-5; D is unresolved. Trimming shortened V by 2 bases and J by 0 bases, and 14 bases separated the two germline ends. The CDR3 runs to 16 residues. Looked up from germline, CDR1 is GTSNPN and CDR2 is SVGIG (reference sequence).

This rearrangement joins TRBV4-3 to TRBJ2-2; no firm D call. In germline, CDR1 is LGHNA, CDR2 YSLEER. Trimming took off 1 base at V and 6 bases at J, with 6 bases between the two ends. This CDR3 contains 13 residues. The DNA for the CDR3 is TGCGCCAGCAGCCAAGGGGTAGCCGGGGAGCTGTTTTTT. It specifies CASSQGVAGELFF.

V and J are TRBV2 and TRBJ2-2, with D perhaps matching TRBD2 (6 bases). V lost 6 bases and J lost 3, with 11 bases in between. The CDR3 is 14 amino acids. Germline V gene lookup returns CDR1 SNHLY and CDR2 FYNNEI. The CDR3 loop is CASSLSGYTGELFF. CDR3 sequence (DNA): TGTGCCAGCAGCCTTAGCGGTTACACCGGGGAGCTGTTTTTT.

The chain recombines TRBV6-1 with TRBJ1-2; TRBD1 agrees at 7 bases. This CDR3 region has 13 residues. With V trimmed by 7 bases and J by 2 bases, 4 bases remained unmatched. The V gene's germline CDR1 is MNHNS and CDR2 SASEGT. DNA for the CDR3: TGTGCCAGCAAGACGACAGGGAACTATGGCTACACCTTC. Amino acids: CASKTTGNYGYTF.

This sequence joins TRBV28 and TRBJ2-1; D call uncertain. Looked up from germline, CDR1 is MDHEN and CDR2 is SYDVKM. Between the trimmed V and J ends, which lost 6 bases and 10 bases, there was a span of 13 bases. The CDR3 has 12 amino acids. CDR3 DNA: TGTGCCAGCAGAAATTCTAGACCCGAGCAGTTCTTC. It codes for CASRNSRPEQFF.

The chain couples TRBV29-1 to TRBJ2-4; D is ambiguous. V shed 4 bases and J shed 5 bases, with 6 bases lying between them. CDR3 length equals 11 residues. Per germline, CDR1 SQVTM and CDR2 ANQGSEA. CDR3 amino acids: CSVGWENIQYF. DNA for the CDR3: TGCAGCGTTGGTTGGGAAAACATTCAGTACTTC.

The rearrangement uses TRBV4-3 and TRBJ2-1; 7 positions match TRBD2. The trim removed 8 bases at V and 5 bases at J, leaving 0 bases unmatched. Germline V gives CDR1 LGHNA, CDR2 YSLEER. The CDR3 extends over 11 amino acids. The CDR3 DNA is TGCGCCAGCGGGACTAACAATGAGCAGTTCTTC. Its protein product is CASGTNNEQFF.

The chain joins TRBV7-9 to TRBJ2-3; D unclear. The V and J ends lost 3 bases and 8 bases respectively, with 9 bases between them. This CDR3 region has 12 residues. Germline assignment: CDR1 SEHNR and CDR2 FQNEAQ (reference sequence). CDR3 nucleotide sequence: TGTGCCAGCAGCTTTACTGGTTCTACGCAGTATTTT. Translation gives CASSFTGSTQYF. Together with reference TRBV7-9 and TRBJ2-3, the CDR3 gives the full variable domain: DTGVSQNPRHKITKRGQNVTFRCDPISEHNRLYWYRQTLGQGPEFLTYFQNEAQLEKSRLLSDRFSAERPKGSFSTLEIQRTEQGDSAMYLCASSFTGSTQYFGPGTRLTVL.

This clone was observed a single time. The CDR3 region has the DNA TGTGCCTGGAGTGGGGACAGGCTCTCTGGGGCCAACGTCCTGACTTTC. Translation gives CAWSGDRLSGANVLTF. V gene TRBV30 combines with J gene TRBJ2-6, with TRBD1 matching 8 bases. CDR1 is GTSNPN and CDR2 is SVGIG in the germline V gene (reference sequence). The ends lost 1 base at V and 0 bases at J; junction bases unmatched: 2. The CDR3 totals 16 residues.